Described below is a single T cell receptor (beta chain) sequence and its context. Libraries were prepared by immunoSEQ multiplex PCR; TCRdb keeps only in-frame clonotypes and omits some of them. The table records about 80,000 clones, around 80% of them present only once. The sample comes from a study of blood T cell repertoires in COVID-19. The sequence derives from a human donor in a cohort sampled during active COVID-19. The sample consisted of peripheral blood.

As DNA, the CDR3 is TGCGCCAGCGGAAATGAGGGGGCTGTGGCCCAGTACTTC. Amino acid sequence: CASGNEGAVAQYF. V gene TRBV5-1 combines with J gene TRBJ2-5; TRBD1 aligns across 7 bases. Germline values: CDR1 SGHRS, CDR2 YFSETQ. This CDR3 is 13 amino acids long. J lost 9 bases, V lost 7 bases, and 12 bases had no gene match.